This record concerns one T cell receptor beta chain sequence. Its antigen is currently unknown. The source of the sample is a study of cytomegalovirus exposure and HLA in healthy donors. General study findings and limits: Analysis was carried out at a later point, and it linked a missense DCLRE1C variant to TCR beta V- and J-gene trimming.

With 60 Vbeta and 13 Jbeta primers, the PCR was carried out. The protocol was immunoSEQ multiplex PCR, while the TCRdb copy is restricted to in-frame clones and leaves out a portion. The sample holds 280,000 or so clones, 80% to 90% seen once. Trimming removed 6 bases at V and 4 bases at J, with 16 bases between. Germline CDR1 is LNHDA and CDR2 is SQIVND (reference sequence). CDR3 size: 15 residues. When sampled, the donors appeared nominally healthy, though they likely had unrecorded immune exposures. The sequencing sample was made of PBMCs. The rearrangement uses TRBV19 and TRBJ1-3; D is undetermined. The origin of this receptor is a woman aged 18-29 years in good health and CMV-seronegative. The CDR3 loop is CASSQRNPGGNTIYF. The CDR3 nucleotides read TGTGCCAGTAGCCAAAGGAATCCCGGGGGAAACACCATATATTTT. Based on the CDR3 plus reference TRBV19 and TRBJ1-3, the full variable domain is DGGITQSPKYLFRKEGQNVTLSCEQNLNHDAMYWYRQDPGQGLRLIYYSQIVNDFQKGDIAEGYSVSREKKESFPLTVTSAQKNPTAFYLCASSQRNPGGNTIYFGEGSWLTVV.